This TCR beta chain was found in a study of cytomegalovirus exposure and HLA in healthy donors. The PCR had 60 Vbeta and 13 Jbeta primers. TCRdb keeps only in-frame clones here, not all; method: immunoSEQ multiplex PCR. This listing includes nearly 200,000 clones. The germline V and J ends were trimmed by 1 base and 6 bases, with 27 bases remaining between them. Germline-derived CDR1 and CDR2 are MNHNS and SASEGT. The CDR3 sequence is 19 residues long. Sequencing used PBMCs. The chain employs TRBV6-1 and TRBJ1-1, with D possibly matching TRBD1 (6 bases). This receptor was taken from a boy aged 10-17 years in good health and CMV-seronegative. The CDR3 region has the DNA TGTGCCAGCAGTGAAGATCGTGTTTGGACAGCCACTGGCCCCCCTGAAGCTTTCTTT. This translates into CASSEDRVWTATGPPEAFF.